A selection of T cell receptor beta chains follows, all from one sample in a study of blood T cell repertoires in COVID-19. Repertoires were generated with immunoSEQ multiplex PCR, while TCRdb's copy carries only in-frame clones and drops some. In the table there are more than 65,000 clones, around 83% of which are singletons. Sequencing was done on a sample of peripheral blood. All receptors derive from a woman at least 80 years old with acute or convalescent COVID-19. The CDR3 runs from the conserved cysteine through the conserved F or W. Each record gives: clone size, D gene, J gene, V gene, CDR3 length, CDR3 protein, CDR3 DNA. D genes are given only for firm matches. Expanded clones get a size class; other rows say once, few or many, or leave the size out.

clone size: few; D gene: NA; J gene: TRBJ2-3; V gene: TRBV5-6; CDR3 length: 14; CDR3 protein: CASSFRGAPDTQYF; CDR3 DNA: TGTGCCAGCAGCTTTCGGGGGGCCCCAGATACGCAGTATTTT
clone size: NA; D gene: TRBD1; J gene: TRBJ2-1; V gene: TRBV15; CDR3 length: 16; CDR3 protein: CATSRDRDSRYNEQFF; CDR3 DNA: TGTGCCACCAGCAGAGACCGGGACAGCCGATACAATGAGCAGTTCTTC
clone size: NA; D gene: TRBD2; J gene: TRBJ2-7; V gene: TRBV19; CDR3 length: 14; CDR3 protein: CASSIEMAGGQQYF; CDR3 DNA: TGTGCCAGTAGTATAGAGATGGCGGGGGGACAGCAGTACTTC
clone size: NA; D gene: NA; J gene: TRBJ1-3; V gene: TRBV14; CDR3 length: 18; CDR3 protein: CASSLGAGRPSSGNTIYF; CDR3 DNA: TGTGCCAGCAGCCTCGGCGCAGGGCGACCTAGTTCTGGAAACACCATATATTTT
clone size: NA; D gene: TRBD1; J gene: TRBJ2-2; V gene: TRBV13; CDR3 length: 16; CDR3 protein: CASSSRGRSRTGELFF; CDR3 DNA: TGTGCCAGCAGCTCCAGGGGGCGGTCCCGGACCGGGGAGCTGTTTTTT
clone size: NA; D gene: NA; J gene: TRBJ2-7; V gene: TRBV10-2; CDR3 length: 14; CDR3 protein: CASSEDSMVAEQYF; CDR3 DNA: TGCGCCAGCAGTGAAGACTCCATGGTTGCCGAGCAGTACTTC
clone size: NA; D gene: TRBD1; J gene: TRBJ1-4; V gene: TRBV7-8; CDR3 length: 15; CDR3 protein: CASSSSGQGREKLFF; CDR3 DNA: TGTGCCAGCAGCTCCTCGGGACAGGGGCGGGAAAAACTGTTTTTT
clone size: NA; D gene: NA; J gene: TRBJ2-2; V gene: TRBV10-2; CDR3 length: 16; CDR3 protein: CASSERDSGNTGELFF; CDR3 DNA: TGCGCCAGCAGTGAGAGGGACTCGGGAAACACCGGGGAGCTGTTTTTT
clone size: NA; D gene: NA; J gene: TRBJ1-1; V gene: TRBV9; CDR3 length: 17; CDR3 protein: CASSVRPTGQTNTEAFF; CDR3 DNA: TGTGCCAGCAGCGTTCGACCCACCGGACAGACGAACACTGAAGCTTTCTTT
clone size: NA; D gene: TRBD1; J gene: TRBJ1-3; V gene: TRBV9; CDR3 length: 15; CDR3 protein: CASSGGTGVGNTIYF; CDR3 DNA: TGTGCCAGCAGCGGGGGGACAGGGGTTGGAAACACCATATATTTT
clone size: once; D gene: TRBD1; J gene: TRBJ1-1; V gene: TRBV5-1; CDR3 length: 14; CDR3 protein: CASSGGDRATEAFF; CDR3 DNA: TGCGCCAGCAGCGGAGGCGACAGGGCCACTGAAGCTTTCTTT
clone size: few; D gene: NA; J gene: TRBJ1-5; V gene: TRBV5-5; CDR3 length: 14; CDR3 protein: CASSFAAANQPQHF; CDR3 DNA: TGTGCCAGCAGCTTTGCCGCGGCCAATCAGCCCCAGCATTTT
clone size: NA; D gene: NA; J gene: TRBJ2-7; V gene: TRBV5-5; CDR3 length: 13; CDR3 protein: CASSLEIRSEQYF; CDR3 DNA: TGTGCCAGCAGCTTGGAGATCCGGAGCGAGCAGTACTTC
clone size: NA; D gene: TRBD1; J gene: TRBJ1-5; V gene: TRBV2; CDR3 length: 14; CDR3 protein: CASSVSRGEQPQHF; CDR3 DNA: TGTGCCAGCAGTGTGAGCAGGGGGGAGCAGCCCCAGCATTTT
clone size: NA; D gene: TRBD1; J gene: TRBJ1-2; V gene: TRBV11-2; CDR3 length: 15; CDR3 protein: CASSPQTGGVYGYTF; CDR3 DNA: TGTGCCAGCAGCCCACAGACAGGGGGCGTTTATGGCTACACCTTC
clone size: NA; D gene: NA; J gene: TRBJ2-7; V gene: TRBV4-1; CDR3 length: 15; CDR3 protein: CASSQVGGVAYEQYF; CDR3 DNA: TGCGCCAGCAGCCAAGTGGGCGGGGTTGCGTACGAGCAGTACTTC
clone size: few; D gene: NA; J gene: TRBJ2-5; V gene: TRBV5-4; CDR3 length: 16; CDR3 protein: CASSLGEGGVQETQYF; CDR3 DNA: TGTGCCAGCAGCTTGGGAGAAGGGGGAGTCCAAGAGACCCAGTACTTC
clone size: NA; D gene: NA; J gene: TRBJ1-1; V gene: TRBV20-1; CDR3 length: 11; CDR3 protein: CSASSGAEAFF; CDR3 DNA: TGCAGTGCTAGTTCGGGAGCTGAAGCTTTCTTT
clone size: NA; D gene: TRBD2; J gene: TRBJ2-5; V gene: TRBV11-3; CDR3 length: 14; CDR3 protein: CASSRGLAEETQYF; CDR3 DNA: TGTGCCAGCAGCCGGGGACTAGCCGAAGAGACCCAGTACTTC
clone size: NA; D gene: NA; J gene: TRBJ1-1; V gene: TRBV6-1; CDR3 length: 15; CDR3 protein: CASSEPGQPNTEAFF; CDR3 DNA: TGTGCCAGCAGTGAACCAGGACAGCCGAACACTGAAGCTTTCTTT
clone size: NA; D gene: TRBD1; J gene: TRBJ1-4; V gene: TRBV19; CDR3 length: 15; CDR3 protein: CASSMGQGDDEKLFF; CDR3 DNA: TGTGCCAGTAGTATGGGACAGGGGGATGATGAAAAACTGTTTTTT
clone size: NA; D gene: TRBD1; J gene: TRBJ1-1; V gene: TRBV7-9; CDR3 length: 15; CDR3 protein: CASSFRETGDTEAFF; CDR3 DNA: TGTGCCAGCAGCTTTCGAGAGACAGGGGACACTGAAGCTTTCTTT
clone size: NA; D gene: TRBD1; J gene: TRBJ1-1; V gene: TRBV5-4; CDR3 length: 13; CDR3 protein: CASSLDRGSEAFF; CDR3 DNA: TGTGCCAGCAGCTTGGACAGGGGCTCTGAAGCTTTCTTT
clone size: NA; D gene: NA; J gene: TRBJ1-2; V gene: TRBV19; CDR3 length: 14; CDR3 protein: CASTSPQGYYGYTF; CDR3 DNA: TGTGCCAGTACCTCCCCACAGGGATACTATGGCTACACCTTC
clone size: NA; D gene: NA; J gene: TRBJ2-1; V gene: TRBV6-1; CDR3 length: 14; CDR3 protein: CASSEGQTYNEQFF; CDR3 DNA: TGTGCCAGCAGTGAAGGACAGACGTACAATGAGCAGTTCTTC
clone size: few; D gene: TRBD1; J gene: TRBJ2-2; V gene: TRBV5-6; CDR3 length: 16; CDR3 protein: CASSLPGQRRTGELFF; CDR3 DNA: TGTGCCAGCAGCCTCCCGGGACAGAGGCGGACCGGGGAGCTGTTTTTT
clone size: NA; D gene: TRBD2; J gene: TRBJ2-2; V gene: TRBV28; CDR3 length: 13; CDR3 protein: CAIAAGDTGELFF; CDR3 DNA: TGTGCCATCGCTGCGGGGGACACCGGGGAGCTGTTTTTT
clone size: NA; D gene: NA; J gene: TRBJ1-1; V gene: TRBV7-3; CDR3 length: 13; CDR3 protein: CASSFRLNTEAFF; CDR3 DNA: TGTGCCAGCAGCTTCAGGTTGAACACTGAAGCTTTCTTT
clone size: NA; D gene: NA; J gene: TRBJ1-1; V gene: TRBV30; CDR3 length: 12; CDR3 protein: CAHGRGNTEAFF; CDR3 DNA: TGTGCCCACGGAAGGGGGAACACTGAAGCTTTCTTT
clone size: NA; D gene: NA; J gene: TRBJ2-7; V gene: TRBV9; CDR3 length: 16; CDR3 protein: CASSVGRGGGTYEQYF; CDR3 DNA: TGTGCCAGCAGCGTAGGAAGGGGGGGCGGTACCTACGAGCAGTACTTC
clone size: NA; D gene: NA; J gene: TRBJ1-1; V gene: TRBV7-8; CDR3 length: 13; CDR3 protein: CASSPGQDRRAFF; CDR3 DNA: TGTGCCAGCAGCCCGGGACAAGATCGACGAGCTTTCTTT
clone size: few; D gene: NA; J gene: TRBJ1-5; V gene: TRBV2; CDR3 length: 16; CDR3 protein: CASSEKWRYSNQPQHF; CDR3 DNA: TGTGCCAGCAGTGAAAAGTGGCGGTATAGCAATCAGCCCCAGCATTTT
clone size: NA; D gene: TRBD2; J gene: TRBJ2-5; V gene: TRBV2; CDR3 length: 17; CDR3 protein: CASSEGLTSGGLETQYF; CDR3 DNA: TGTGCCAGCAGTGAAGGCCTGACTAGCGGGGGGCTTGAGACCCAGTACTTC
clone size: NA; D gene: NA; J gene: TRBJ1-5; V gene: TRBV7-3; CDR3 length: 15; CDR3 protein: CASSLSGQSNQPQHF; CDR3 DNA: TGTGCCAGCAGCTTATCGGGACAAAGCAATCAGCCCCAGCATTTT
clone size: NA; D gene: TRBD1; J gene: TRBJ1-2; V gene: TRBV30; CDR3 length: 15; CDR3 protein: CAWMGGTGSSYGYTF; CDR3 DNA: TGTGCCTGGATGGGTGGGACAGGTTCGTCATATGGCTACACCTTC
clone size: NA; D gene: TRBD1; J gene: TRBJ2-7; V gene: TRBV2; CDR3 length: 14; CDR3 protein: CASRPGQGLYEQYF; CDR3 DNA: TGTGCCAGCAGACCGGGACAGGGGCTCTACGAGCAGTACTTC
clone size: NA; D gene: NA; J gene: TRBJ1-2; V gene: TRBV6-5; CDR3 length: 13; CDR3 protein: CASSYGQGGGYTF; CDR3 DNA: TGTGCCAGCAGTTACGGGCAGGGAGGGGGCTACACCTTC
clone size: NA; D gene: TRBD2; J gene: TRBJ2-1; V gene: TRBV19; CDR3 length: 18; CDR3 protein: CASSGFAGTSGEYNEQFF; CDR3 DNA: TGTGCCAGTAGTGGATTCGCCGGGACTAGCGGGGAGTACAATGAGCAGTTCTTC
clone size: NA; D gene: NA; J gene: TRBJ1-4; V gene: TRBV7-8; CDR3 length: 17; CDR3 protein: CASSLVGRGAVRQKLFF; CDR3 DNA: TGTGCCAGCAGCTTAGTAGGCAGGGGCGCGGTTAGGCAAAAACTGTTTTTT
clone size: NA; D gene: TRBD1; J gene: TRBJ1-5; V gene: TRBV19; CDR3 length: 15; CDR3 protein: CASRGMSGGGQPQHF; CDR3 DNA: TGTGCCAGTAGGGGGATGTCAGGGGGCGGTCAGCCCCAGCATTTT
clone size: once; D gene: NA; J gene: TRBJ2-7; V gene: TRBV11-2; CDR3 length: 14; CDR3 protein: CASSLDRESYEQYF; CDR3 DNA: TGTGCCAGCAGCTTAGACAGGGAATCCTACGAGCAGTACTTC
clone size: NA; D gene: NA; J gene: TRBJ2-3; V gene: TRBV28; CDR3 length: 12; CDR3 protein: CASAQGTDTQYF; CDR3 DNA: TGTGCCAGCGCTCAGGGGACAGATACGCAGTATTTT
clone size: once; D gene: TRBD1; J gene: TRBJ2-7; V gene: TRBV6-1; CDR3 length: 12; CDR3 protein: CASSGTAYEQYF; CDR3 DNA: TGTGCCAGCAGCGGGACAGCTTACGAGCAGTACTTC
clone size: NA; D gene: TRBD2; J gene: TRBJ2-3; V gene: TRBV7-9; CDR3 length: 14; CDR3 protein: CASSSSGGTDTQYF; CDR3 DNA: TGTGCCAGCAGTTCCAGCGGGGGCACAGATACGCAGTATTTT
clone size: NA; D gene: TRBD2; J gene: TRBJ2-5; V gene: TRBV5-4; CDR3 length: 16; CDR3 protein: CASSSSTAGGLETQYF; CDR3 DNA: TGTGCCAGCAGCTCAAGTACAGCGGGGGGGCTGGAGACCCAGTACTTC
clone size: few; D gene: NA; J gene: TRBJ1-2; V gene: TRBV29-1; CDR3 length: 14; CDR3 protein: CSVEGRGRYNGYTF; CDR3 DNA: TGCAGCGTTGAAGGCAGGGGCCGCTATAATGGCTACACCTTC
clone size: NA; D gene: TRBD1; J gene: TRBJ1-1; V gene: TRBV6-6; CDR3 length: 16; CDR3 protein: CASRQGALWKNTEAFF; CDR3 DNA: TGTGCCAGCAGACAGGGGGCCCTCTGGAAGAACACTGAAGCTTTCTTT
clone size: NA; D gene: TRBD1; J gene: TRBJ1-6; V gene: TRBV7-2; CDR3 length: 15; CDR3 protein: CASSRRQGALSPLHF; CDR3 DNA: TGTGCCAGCAGCCGCCGACAGGGCGCCCTTTCACCCCTCCACTTT
clone size: NA; D gene: NA; J gene: TRBJ1-2; V gene: TRBV7-9; CDR3 length: 14; CDR3 protein: CASSLQGPIYGYTF; CDR3 DNA: TGTGCCAGCAGCCTACAGGGACCCATCTATGGCTACACCTTC
clone size: NA; D gene: TRBD2; J gene: TRBJ2-2; V gene: TRBV19; CDR3 length: 14; CDR3 protein: CASSPGLVTGELFF; CDR3 DNA: TGTGCCAGTAGCCCGGGACTAGTCACCGGGGAGCTGTTTTTT
clone size: NA; D gene: TRBD1; J gene: TRBJ1-4; V gene: TRBV19; CDR3 length: 16; CDR3 protein: CASSQSPGGSDEKLFF; CDR3 DNA: TGTGCCAGTAGTCAGAGTCCAGGGGGCTCGGATGAAAAACTGTTTTTT